The rows below give T cell receptor beta chains drawn from one sample of a study of lymphopenia after photon versus proton radiotherapy. Here immunoSEQ multiplex PCR was the method, and the copy in TCRdb shows in-frame clones only, minus some. The table includes roughly 150,000 clones, 80% to 90% detected once. The input for sequencing was peripheral blood, taken from a patient treated with photon-based radiotherapy. These receptors were collected from a man aged 45-60 years with gastric cancer. The CDR3 runs from the conserved cysteine through the conserved F or W. D genes are given only for firm matches. Clone size is stated in some rows and not others, as once, few, many or a class when expanded.

CDR3aa: CASSHSGEGAEAFF; CDR3nt: TGCGCCAGCAGCCACTCGGGGGAGGGCGCTGAAGCTTTCTTT; j_gene: TRBJ1-1; v_gene: TRBV5-1; d_gene: .; abundance: .
CDR3aa: CAISEPGQGSQPQHF; CDR3nt: TGTGCCATCAGTGAGCCTGGACAGGGTTCCCAGCCCCAGCATTTT; j_gene: TRBJ1-5; v_gene: TRBV10-3; d_gene: TRBD1; abundance: .
CDR3aa: CASSVGSQNYGYTF; CDR3nt: TGTGCCAGCAGCGTAGGGTCGCAGAACTATGGCTACACCTTC; j_gene: TRBJ1-2; v_gene: TRBV9; d_gene: .; abundance: .
CDR3aa: CASSIGPGYEQYF; CDR3nt: TGTGCCAGTAGTATAGGCCCTGGCTACGAGCAGTACTTC; j_gene: TRBJ2-7; v_gene: TRBV19; d_gene: .; abundance: .
CDR3aa: CTSRQSGGDIETQYF; CDR3nt: TGCACCAGCAGGCAGAGCGGAGGGGATATCGAGACCCAGTACTTC; j_gene: TRBJ2-5; v_gene: TRBV1; d_gene: .; abundance: .
CDR3aa: CASSLEGLVTDTQYF; CDR3nt: TGTGCCAGCAGCTTGGAGGGACTAGTAACAGATACGCAGTATTTT; j_gene: TRBJ2-3; v_gene: TRBV5-6; d_gene: TRBD2; abundance: .
CDR3aa: CASSSQGGDTEAFF; CDR3nt: TGCGCCAGCAGCTCCCAGGGAGGGGACACTGAAGCTTTCTTT; j_gene: TRBJ1-1; v_gene: TRBV5-1; d_gene: .; abundance: once
CDR3aa: CAWSVDIGPGYGYTF; CDR3nt: TGTGCCTGGAGTGTGGACATCGGGCCCGGCTATGGCTACACCTTC; j_gene: TRBJ1-2; v_gene: TRBV30; d_gene: .; abundance: .
CDR3aa: CASSYSMSNQPQHF; CDR3nt: TGTGCCAGCAGTTACTCGATGAGCAATCAGCCCCAGCATTTT; j_gene: TRBJ1-5; v_gene: TRBV6-6; d_gene: .; abundance: many
CDR3aa: CASSQDARDTRTDTQYF; CDR3nt: TGCGCCAGCAGCCAAGATGCCCGGGACACACGCACAGATACGCAGTATTTT; j_gene: TRBJ2-3; v_gene: TRBV4-1; d_gene: .; abundance: .
CDR3aa: CASSLVLAGGSYNEQFF; CDR3nt: TGTGCCAGCAGTTTAGTTCTAGCGGGAGGCTCCTACAATGAGCAGTTCTTC; j_gene: TRBJ2-1; v_gene: TRBV28; d_gene: TRBD2; abundance: .
CDR3aa: CSVGGSSGNPITDTQYF; CDR3nt: TGCAGCGTGGGGGGGTCTAGCGGCAATCCGATCACAGATACGCAGTATTTT; j_gene: TRBJ2-3; v_gene: TRBV29-1; d_gene: TRBD2; abundance: .
CDR3aa: CASSQMAGSGEQYF; CDR3nt: TGCGCCAGCAGCCAAATGGCCGGGTCGGGCGAGCAGTACTTC; j_gene: TRBJ2-7; v_gene: TRBV4-1; d_gene: .; abundance: .
CDR3aa: CASSLQTGGRETQYF; CDR3nt: TGCGCCAGCAGCTTACAGACAGGGGGCAGAGAGACCCAGTACTTC; j_gene: TRBJ2-5; v_gene: TRBV5-1; d_gene: TRBD1; abundance: .
CDR3aa: CASSESTLNEQFF; CDR3nt: TGTGCCAGCAGTGAATCTACCCTCAATGAGCAGTTCTTC; j_gene: TRBJ2-1; v_gene: TRBV25-1; d_gene: .; abundance: .